The 28 T cell receptor beta chains reported below all come from one sample, sequenced in a study of response to subunit inactivated influenza vaccine (dated by TCRdb to the late 2010s). Library method: RT-PCR. Instrument on record: Illumina HiSeq 2500. TCRdb trimmed the raw reads at Q25, called clones with MiXCR and kept productive beta chains. Rows are combined by CDR3 protein, so each entry shows the most common genes and DNA. The sample table holds around 750,000 distinct CDR3 sequences, of which around 20% were seen once. The ten largest clones capture approximately 10% of the sample. The sample was PBMCs from blood, taken less than 6 days after vaccination. The receptors come from a man aged 45-60 years who received an inactivated influenza vaccine. Donor details come from another sample of the same person, matched by shared clones.

In this sample, this clonotype turned up a few times. This chain connects TRBV6-1 to TRBJ1-1, with D possibly being TRBD1 (5 bases). V gave up 6 bases and J gave up 5 bases, with 13 bases separating them. Germline CDR1 is MNHNS and CDR2 is SASEGT. The CDR3 spans 13 residues. The CDR3 loop is CASSRDLGTEAFF. For the CDR3, the DNA is TGTGCCAGCAGCCGGGACCTAGGGACTGAAGCTTTCTTT.

This clonotype was observed a handful of times. This chain uses TRBV30 with TRBJ1-4; possibly TRBD1 for D (6 bases). This CDR3 has 15 amino acids. The V end was cut by 0 bases, the J end by 3 bases, with 11 bases between. From germline, CDR1 is GTSNPN and CDR2 SVGIG (reference sequence). CDR3 sequence (DNA): TGTGCCTGGAGTGTACAGGGCCTTCCTAATGAAAAACTGTTTTTT. It codes for CAWSVQGLPNEKLFF.

This clonotype was seen a handful of times. The chain links TRBV7-2 to TRBJ1-1; no clear D. The CDR3 sequence is 14 residues long. CDR1 SGHTA and CDR2 FQGNSA come from the germline V gene. Between the trimmed V and J ends, which lost 5 bases and 4 bases, there was a span of 14 bases. CDR3 loop: CASSTGVSVTEAFF. CDR3 coding DNA: TGTGCCAGCAGCACGGGTGTTTCGGTCACTGAAGCTTTCTTT.

This clonotype appeared a few times. The chain couples TRBV2 to TRBJ2-7; unclear D gene. Germline V CDR1 and CDR2: SNHLY, FYNNEI. V lost 8 bases, J lost 4 bases, and 21 bases lay in between. The CDR3 has 15 amino acids. The CDR3 nucleotides are TGTGCCAGCTCCGAAAAGGGTACACAACTTTACGAGCAGTACTTC. Encoded protein: CASSEKGTQLYEQYF. The full variable domain, its missing parts supplied by reference TRBV2 and TRBJ2-7, is EPEVTQTPSHQVTQMGQEVILRCVPISNHLYFYWYRQILGQKVEFLVSFYNNEISEKSEIFDDQFSVERPDGSNFTLKIRSTKLEDSAMYFCASSEKGTQLYEQYFGPGTRLTVT.

This clonotype has just a few counts. V and J are TRBV12-3 or TRBV12-4 and TRBJ1-2; D is undetermined. The CDR3 contains 14 residues. With 2 bases removed from V and 4 bases from J, the gap between germline ends came to 11 bases. The CDR3 region is CASSLNRQSYGYTF. CDR3 DNA: TGTGCCAGCAGTTTAAATCGGCAGTCCTATGGCTACACCTTC.

This clonotype was seen more than once but under ten times. The chain is built from TRBV20-1 and TRBJ2-7; 9 positions agree with TRBD2. The CDR3 is made up of 12 amino acids. Germline CDR1 is DFQATT and CDR2 is SNEGSKA (reference sequence). The CDR3 DNA sequence: TGCAGGGCCTTTAGCGGGAGCTACGAGCAGTACTTC. As protein: CRAFSGSYEQYF.

This clonotype was seen more than once but under ten times. The rearrangement links TRBV9 to TRBJ2-3; D is undetermined. Per the germline V gene, CDR1 is SGDLS and CDR2 is YYNGEE. CDR3 length: 15 amino acids. Deletions cut 0 bases from V and 2 bases from J, with 10 bases between. CDR3 sequence: CASSVATGFTDTQYF. The CDR3 DNA is TGTGCCAGCAGCGTAGCTACTGGATTCACAGATACGCAGTATTTT.

Here the CDR3 reads CASSSPSNNEQFF. CDR3 nucleotides: TGTGCCAGCAGCTCTCCCTCAAACAATGAGCAGTTCTTC. The chain couples TRBV7-9 to TRBJ2-1; D remains ambiguous. CDR3 length: 13 residues. Germline-derived CDR1 and CDR2 are SEHNR and FQNEAQ (reference sequence). V was trimmed by 4 bases and J by 5 bases, leaving 9 bases between them.

The chain uses TRBV7-9 and TRBJ2-1; 9 bases map to TRBD2. The CDR3 is 16 amino acids. Germline CDR1 is SEHNR and CDR2 is FQNEAQ (reference sequence). Trimming at V came to 1 base and at J to 5 bases, leaving 6 bases not matched to a gene. The DNA of the CDR3 is TGTGCCAGCAGCTTAGACCCTAGCGGGGCCGACAATGAGCAGTTCTTC. As protein: CASSLDPSGADNEQFF. The whole variable domain, filled in from reference TRBV7-9 and TRBJ2-1, reads DTGVSQNPRHKITKRGQNVTFRCDPISEHNRLYWYRQTLGQGPEFLTYFQNEAQLEKSRLLSDRFSAERPKGSFSTLEIQRTEQGDSAMYLCASSLDPSGADNEQFFGPGTRLTVL.

This clonotype has a single count. The chain combines TRBV12-5 with TRBJ1-4, with TRBD1 matching over 7 bases. The germline V gene has CDR1 LGHNT and CDR2 FRNRAP. After removal of 1 base from V and 8 bases from J, the junction contained 7 bases not matched to a gene. The CDR3 is 15 amino acids. The CDR3: CASGLGRQGLEKLFF. The CDR3 nucleotides read TGTGCTAGTGGTTTGGGGAGACAGGGCTTAGAAAAACTGTTTTTT.

This clonotype was counted between two and nine times. The chain is built from TRBV24-1 and TRBJ1-5; 7 bases map to TRBD1. The CDR3 covers 15 residues. The ends lost 7 bases at V and 1 base at J; junction bases unmatched: 6. In germline, CDR1 is KGHDR, CDR2 SFDVKD. CDR3 loop: CATSVRGMSNQPQHF. The DNA for the CDR3 is TGTGCCACCAGCGTCAGGGGGATGAGCAATCAGCCCCAGCATTTT.

This clonotype was picked up a small number of times. This chain joins TRBV3-1 and TRBJ1-2, with 7 bases matching TRBD1. Germline values: CDR1 LGHDT, CDR2 YNNKEL (reference sequence). This CDR3 has 14 amino acids. The ends lost 0 bases at V and 6 bases at J; junction bases unmatched: 4. The CDR3 here is CASSQDIQGDGYTF. CDR3 coding DNA: TGTGCCAGCAGCCAAGACATCCAGGGGGATGGCTACACCTTC. The variable domain in full, with the rest retrieved from reference TRBV3-1 and TRBJ1-2, is DTAVSQTPKYLVTQMGNDKSIKCEQNLGHDTMYWYKQDSKKFLKIMFSYNNKELIINETVPNRFSPKSPDKAHLNLHINSLELGDSAVYFCASSQDIQGDGYTFGSGTRLTVV.

The chain has TRBV7-2 and TRBJ2-3, with 8 bases that match TRBD1. Unmatched junction bases numbered 3, after V lost 0 bases and J lost 4 bases. Looked up from germline, CDR1 is SGHTA and CDR2 is FQGNSA. The CDR3 is made up of 15 amino acids. The CDR3, as DNA: TGTGCCAGCAGCTTAGCGCGACAGGGGCCAGATACGCAGTATTTT. It encodes CASSLARQGPDTQYF.

This clonotype was found a few times. This chain uses TRBV20-1 with TRBJ2-7; TRBD2 aligns across 8 bases. The length of the CDR3 is 13 residues. The V gene end was trimmed by 4 bases and the J gene end by 4 bases; junction bases not matched to a gene: 6. Germline assignment: CDR1 DFQATT and CDR2 SNEGSKA (reference sequence). The CDR3 loop is CSAILAGLYEQYF. The CDR3 DNA follows: TGCAGTGCTATTTTAGCGGGGCTATACGAGCAGTACTTC.

V and J are TRBV11-2 and TRBJ2-1, with 7 bases lining up with TRBD2. The CDR3 is made up of 15 amino acids. V was pared by 8 bases and J by 4 bases, with 11 bases of the junction left unmatched. Germline V gene lookup returns CDR1 SGHAT and CDR2 FQNNGV. The CDR3 loop is CASRRSGYLYNEQFF. Written as DNA, the CDR3 is TGTGCCAGCCGCCGTAGCGGGTATTTATACAATGAGCAGTTCTTC.

This clonotype came up many times. The rearrangement links TRBV20-1 to TRBJ2-1, with 7 bases fitting TRBD2. The CDR3 runs to 15 residues. In germline, CDR1 is DFQATT, CDR2 SNEGSKA (reference sequence). The J segment lost 4 bases and the V segment lost 3 bases, leaving 9 bases of the junction unmatched. Here the CDR3 DNA reads TGCAGTGCTAGTGAGGCTAGCGGCTGGTACAATGAGCAGTTCTTC. It translates to CSASEASGWYNEQFF.

This chain uses TRBV18 with TRBJ2-7; 10 nucleotides line up with TRBD2. The length of the CDR3 is 15 residues. Germline V lookup: CDR1 KGHSH, CDR2 LQKENI. With 0 bases clipped from V and 2 bases from J, the junction kept 1 base outside the gene matches. This CDR3 is CASSPPSGGPYEQYF. In nucleotides, the CDR3 is TGTGCCAGCTCACCACCTAGCGGGGGGCCCTACGAGCAGTACTTC.

The sample holds a few counts of this clonotype. The rearrangement links TRBV7-2 to TRBJ2-7; D is ambiguous. Germline V gene lookup returns CDR1 SGHTA and CDR2 FQGNSA. Between the trimmed V and J ends, which lost 8 bases and 5 bases, there was a span of 10 bases. This CDR3 region has 11 residues. CDR3 region: CASAADHEQYF. The DNA for the CDR3 is TGTGCCAGCGCTGCCGACCACGAGCAGTACTTC. The full variable domain, with the rest looked up from reference TRBV7-2 and TRBJ2-7, is GAGVSQSPSNKVTEKGKDVELRCDPISGHTALYWYRQSLGQGLEFLIYFQGNSAPDKSGLPSDRFSAERTGGSVSTLTIQRTQQEDSAVYLCASAADHEQYFGPGTRLTVT.

This sequence joins TRBV7-2 and TRBJ1-2; the match to TRBD1 covers 7 bases. Germline V gene lookup returns CDR1 SGHTA and CDR2 FQGNSA. This CDR3 is 15 amino acids long. J gave up 2 bases and V 0 bases, and 3 bases lay outside the gene matches. The DNA of the CDR3 is TGTGCCAGCAGCTTAGCACAGGGGTCGAACTATGGCTACACCTTC. As protein: CASSLAQGSNYGYTF.

This clonotype was picked up one time. This chain connects TRBV7-2 to TRBJ2-4, with 8 bases that match TRBD1. Germline CDR1 SGHTA, CDR2 FQGNSA. Trimming at V came to 6 bases and at J to 8 bases, leaving 12 bases not matched to a gene. The CDR3 extends over 15 amino acids. CDR3: CASRSGQGIGYIQYF. In nucleotides, the CDR3 is TGTGCCAGCAGATCCGGACAGGGAATAGGGTACATTCAGTACTTC.

The V and J genes are TRBV9 and TRBJ2-1; 14 nucleotides agree with TRBD2. V trimming: 2 bases; J trimming: 3 bases; junction bases outside the gene matches: 1. Germline lookup yields CDR1 SGDLS and CDR2 YYNGEE. The CDR3 spans 16 residues. This CDR3 reads CASSVTSGGVYNEQFF. The CDR3 region has the DNA TGTGCCAGCAGCGTGACTAGCGGGGGGGTCTACAATGAGCAGTTCTTC. Supplemented by reference TRBV9 and TRBJ2-1, the full variable domain reads DSGVTQTPKHLITATGQRVTLRCSPRSGDLSVYWYQQSLDQGLQFLIQYYNGEERAKGNILERFSAQQFPDLHSELNLSSLELGDSALYFCASSVTSGGVYNEQFFGPGTRLTVL.

The rearrangement uses TRBV5-5 and TRBJ2-6; TRBD2 might be the D (7 bases). The CDR3 consists of 17 residues. The V gene's germline CDR1 is SGHKS and CDR2 YYEKEE (reference sequence). The ends were cut back, 0 bases at V and 2 bases at J, with 12 bases in the middle. This CDR3 is CASSLGGGATGANVLTF. DNA for the CDR3: TGTGCCAGCAGCTTGGGAGGGGGGGCCACTGGGGCCAACGTCCTGACTTTC.

The sample holds a few counts of this clonotype. The V gene is TRBV11-1, the J gene TRBJ2-1, with TRBD2 identical over 14 bases. Per germline, CDR1 SGHAT and CDR2 FQDESV (reference sequence). There are 20 residues in the CDR3. With V trimmed by 6 bases and J by 0 bases, 13 bases remained unmatched. The CDR3 DNA sequence: TGTGCCAGCAGAACAGGGACTAGCGGGAGAGGCTGGAGCTCCTACAATGAGCAGTTCTTC. Residues: CASRTGTSGRGWSSYNEQFF.

V is TRBV4-2 and J is TRBJ2-5; 9 nucleotides align to TRBD2. CDR1 is LGHNA and CDR2 is YNFKEQ in the germline V gene. The CDR3 is 17 residues long. Trimming cost V 1 base and J 1 base; bases outside gene matches: 7. The CDR3 region is CASSQGTSGGPQETQYF. The CDR3 DNA sequence: TGTGCCAGCAGCCAAGGGACGAGCGGGGGGCCCCAAGAGACCCAGTACTTC.

In this sample, this clonotype turned up a few times. The gene calls are TRBV6-1 and TRBJ2-3; unclear D gene. The CDR3 has 15 residues. CDR1 is MNHNS, CDR2 SASEGT, per germline. V dropped 2 bases and J dropped 2 bases, with 11 bases sitting between them. The CDR3 spells CASSESWVPTDTQYF. Written as DNA, the CDR3 is TGTGCCAGCAGTGAATCGTGGGTTCCCACAGATACGCAGTATTTT.

This clonotype occurred many times. The V gene is TRBV12-3 or TRBV12-4, the J gene TRBJ1-1; 8 bases are a match to TRBD1. The CDR3 length is 13 residues. The V and J ends lost 6 bases and 11 bases, in that order; junction bases with no gene match: 11. The CDR3 here is CASSPRDRRHAFF. CDR3 sequence (DNA): TGTGCCAGCAGCCCTCGGGACAGGAGGCATGCTTTCTTT.

The chain employs TRBV4-3 and TRBJ2-7, with 8 nucleotides matching TRBD2. Germline V gene data show CDR1 as LGHNA and CDR2 as YSLEER. The CDR3 runs to 15 residues. V shed 0 bases and J 4 bases; nucleotides not matched to a gene: 5. CDR3 nucleotide sequence: TGCGCCAGCAGCCAAGAGGGGCGGGGGGAGTACGAGCAGTACTTC. It encodes CASSQEGRGEYEQYF.

In its sample, this clonotype was seen a few times. V and J are TRBV29-1 and TRBJ2-2; D not resolved. Germline V gives CDR1 SQVTM, CDR2 ANQGSEA. The V end was cut by 4 bases, the J end by 0 bases, with 6 bases between. The CDR3 runs to 13 residues. DNA for the CDR3: TGCAGCGTTGGCACTTCGAACACCGGGGAGCTGTTTTTT. Protein product: CSVGTSNTGELFF.